These 6 T cell receptor beta chains were sequenced from one sample in a study of early T cells in non-severe SARS-CoV-2 infection. TCRdb independently ran MiXCR on the 5' RACE reads; one entry per CDR3 protein. The sample lists 99,000 or so distinct CDR3 sequences; around 16% were seen once. Sequencing was carried out using whole blood. These receptors were collected from an adult who was a healthcare worker with PCR-confirmed SARS-CoV-2 infection or an uninfected control (not recorded which).

This clonotype appeared a few times. This rearrangement joins TRBV3-1 to TRBJ2-4; maybe TRBD2 (6 bases). CDR1 LGHDT and CDR2 YNNKEL come from the germline V gene (reference sequence). CDR3 length: 15 amino acids. V was clipped by 1 base and J by 0 bases, with 7 bases between them. The CDR3 reads CASSQGGIAKNIQYF. The CDR3, as DNA: TGTGCCAGCAGCCAAGGCGGGATAGCCAAAAACATTCAGTACTTC.

The CDR3 DNA reads as TGCGCCAGCAGCTTGGACCTCATTCTCGCTGGGGCCAACGTCCTGACTTTC. Amino acid sequence: CASSLDLILAGANVLTF. This chain uses TRBV5-1 with TRBJ2-6; no firm D call. Germline V CDR1 and CDR2: SGHRS, YFSETQ. Trimming stripped 0 bases from V and 2 bases from J, with 12 bases between. The CDR3 is 17 residues long. The full variable domain, its missing parts supplied by reference TRBV5-1 and TRBJ2-6, is KAGVTQTPRYLIKTRGQQVTLSCSPISGHRSVSWYQQTPGQGLQFLFEYFSETQRNKGNFPGRFSGRQFSNSRSEMNVSTLELGDSALYLCASSLDLILAGANVLTFGAGSRLTVL.

The rearrangement joins TRBV27 to TRBJ2-7; TRBD2 matches 8 bases. The CDR3 runs to 15 residues. Germline CDR1 and CDR2: MNHEY and SMNVEV (reference sequence). J lost 0 bases, V lost 3 bases, and 4 bases had no gene match. CDR3 in amino acids: CASSFGGGPSYEQYF. CDR3 DNA: TGTGCCAGCAGTTTCGGGGGGGGGCCCTCCTACGAGCAGTACTTC.

This clonotype was seen a few times. This chain links TRBV20-1 with TRBJ2-1; 8 bases map to TRBD1. Trimming at V came to 6 bases and at J to 6 bases, leaving 4 bases not matched to a gene. This CDR3 has 12 amino acids. Germline lookup yields CDR1 DFQATT and CDR2 SNEGSKA (reference sequence). CDR3 sequence: CSATGESNEQFF. The CDR3 bases are TGCAGTGCGACAGGGGAAAGCAATGAGCAGTTCTTC.

This clonotype was picked up a small number of times. The chain combines TRBV12-3 or TRBV12-4 with TRBJ1-1, with D possibly TRBD1 on 5 matching bases. Trimming shortened V by 6 bases and J by 4 bases, and 18 bases separated the two germline ends. This CDR3 comprises 15 residues. The CDR3 DNA reads TGTGCCAGCAGCCGCGGACGGGACCAGGGCACTGAAGCTTTCTTT. This gives the protein CASSRGRDQGTEAFF.

This chain connects TRBV2 to TRBJ2-5; 7 bases agree with TRBD1. V was clipped by 7 bases and J by 4 bases; unmatched bases: 3. The CDR3 is 12 residues long. Germline V gene data show CDR1 as SNHLY and CDR2 as FYNNEI. The CDR3 reads CASTTGSETQYF. The CDR3 coding sequence is TGTGCCAGCACGACAGGGTCAGAGACCCAGTACTTC. The variable domain in full, with the rest retrieved from reference TRBV2 and TRBJ2-5, is EPEVTQTPSHQVTQMGQEVILRCVPISNHLYFYWYRQILGQKVEFLVSFYNNEISEKSEIFDDQFSVERPDGSNFTLKIRSTKLEDSAMYFCASTTGSETQYFGPGTRLLVL.